This T cell receptor beta chain was sequenced in a study of identifying expanded T cells in peripheral blood. Regarding the study as a whole: Technical replicates showed approximately 1.2 changed clones; about two weeks approximately 16; four weeks 19.

On this clone itself: Its antigen is currently unknown.

Here immunoSEQ multiplex PCR was the method, and the copy in TCRdb shows in-frame clones only, minus some. The data show around 85,000 clones, with about nine tenths seen just once and around 2.7% held by the top ten. The CDR3 consists of 14 residues. Germline CDR1 SGHRS, CDR2 YFSETQ. Trimming took 2 bases from V and 4 from J, leaving 9 bases between them. Healthy donors had no documented immune events, such as infections, while sampled. The TCR originated in a person between 18 and 75 years old in good health. V and J are TRBV5-1 and TRBJ2-2; a weak D match, TRBD1 (6 bases). The sequencing input was blood. For the CDR3, the DNA is TGCGCCAGCAGCTTCGGCAGGGGCACCGGGGAGCTGTTTTTT. This gives the protein CASSFGRGTGELFF. Full variable domain (remainder filled in from reference TRBV5-1 and TRBJ2-2): KAGVTQTPRYLIKTRGQQVTLSCSPISGHRSVSWYQQTPGQGLQFLFEYFSETQRNKGNFPGRFSGRQFSNSRSEMNVSTLELGDSALYLCASSFGRGTGELFFGEGSRLTVL.